The 5 T cell receptor beta chains in this list originate from one sample, sequenced in a study of blood T cell repertoires in COVID-19. Sequencing was performed with immunoSEQ multiplex PCR; in TCRdb, only in-frame clones are kept and a portion is missing. Of roughly 200,000 clones in the sample, approximately 80% were seen once. Sequenced input: PBMCs or T cells enriched from blood (not recorded which). Receptors originate from a woman in her sixties with acute COVID-19.

This chain connects TRBV30 to TRBJ2-7; 9 nucleotides align to TRBD1. This CDR3 is built from 16 residues. V dropped 5 bases and J dropped 4; count of bases not matched to a gene: 15. Germline V gene sequence: CDR1 GTSNPN, CDR2 SVGIG (reference sequence). The CDR3 loop reads CAWGEGGGTGRYEQYF. CDR3 coding DNA: TGTGCCTGGGGAGAGGGGGGCGGGACAGGGCGATACGAGCAGTACTTC.

The rearrangement joins TRBV6-2 or TRBV6-3 to TRBJ1-2; the D is unclear. The CDR3 consists of 14 residues. Trimming shortened V by 2 bases and J by 4 bases, and 11 bases separated the two germline ends. The germline V gene encodes CDR1 MNHEY and CDR2 SVGEGT. The CDR3: CASSYGQVTYGYTF. The CDR3 DNA is TGTGCCAGCAGTTACGGTCAGGTGACCTATGGCTACACCTTC.

The table lists this clone with a count of one. The chain links TRBV7-2 to TRBJ1-1; a weak D match, TRBD1 (6 bases). Per the germline V gene, CDR1 is SGHTA and CDR2 is FQGNSA. V gave up 1 base and J gave up 5 bases, with 17 bases separating them. The CDR3 is made up of 16 amino acids. CDR3 bases: TGTGCCAGCAGCTTAGATACCAGGGGCTTGGGGACTGAAGCTTTCTTT. Encoded protein: CASSLDTRGLGTEAFF.

The V call is TRBV29-1, the J call TRBJ1-2, with a possible D match to TRBD1 (5 bases). Trimming shortened V by 3 bases and J by 6 bases, and 11 bases separated the two germline ends. Per the germline V gene, CDR1 is SQVTM and CDR2 is ANQGSEA. The CDR3 extends over 12 amino acids. The DNA for the CDR3 is TGCAGCGTTGACAGGGAGGACGATGGCTACACCTTC. This encodes CSVDREDDGYTF.

This clone was found a few times. The chain couples TRBV14 to TRBJ2-1; 13 positions agree with TRBD2. CDR1 and CDR2 (germline): SGHDN, FVKESK. Trimming took 3 bases from V and 0 from J; bases not matched to a gene: 5. This CDR3 has 18 residues. The CDR3 spells CASSHGLAGAGSYNEQFF. The CDR3 coding sequence is TGTGCCAGCAGCCACGGACTAGCGGGAGCGGGCTCCTACAATGAGCAGTTCTTC.